The TCR beta chain described here comes from a study of blood T cell repertoires in COVID-19 (TCRdb year 2020). With regard to the full study: Samples covering the acute and convalescent phases of COVID-19 were provided by collaborators in the United States, Italy and Spain. The material from the prospective study consisted of cDNA or gDNA derived from T cells, B-cell-depleted T cells, or PBMCs. Subjects who had been exposed to COVID-19, were actively infected with it, or had recovered from it provided the deeply sampled blood TCRbeta repertoires that made up the dataset. A freely available public database, intended as a resource for researchers studying the immune response to SARS-CoV-2, is where the repertoires were released. Samples were obtained from the ongoing ImmuneRACE study (first 160 participants) and from over 1,000 subjects provided by 6 global collaborators. A de-identified subject ID, COVID-19 status, age in years and sex were almost always included in the sample metadata. HLA class I and class II types, where available, came from metadata supplied by the sample provider rather than from assay-based typing. What the work shows at the level of the full study, not this receptor alone: Clinical and demographic metadata were provided uncurated, with the amount varying by source and participant.

According to the germline V gene (reference sequence), CDR1 reads MNHEY and CDR2 reads SMNVEV. V gives up 5 bases and J gives up 3 bases, and the segment between their germline ends measures 13 bases. The CDR3 sequence holds 14 residues, the cysteine and phenylalanine included. The retained sequence is limited to the CDR3, 42 bases, with the frame set at the first base. Participants in the prospective study were enrolled through a virtual design, were aged roughly 18 to 100 years, and lived in under 25 United States geographic areas. In the prospective study, cohorts were assigned on the basis of participant-reported clinical history obtained from a screening survey and a study questionnaire. Recovered participants in ImmuneRACE Cohort 3 were defined by two consecutive negative NP/OP PCR tests, clearance by a healthcare professional, or resolution of symptoms. Mobile phlebotomists in the prospective study collected whole blood, serum and a nasopharyngeal or oropharyngeal swab from every participant. Participants in the prospective study had the option to provide additional blood draws and questionnaires over an approximately 2-month period. Blood samples from the prospective study were shipped frozen or at room temperature prior to DNA extraction.

TCRbeta CDR3 regions were amplified from genomic DNA using the immunoSEQ Assay, a bias-controlled multiplex PCR. The original pipeline was this. The number of nucleated cells in each sample was estimated by amplification of reference gene primers within the assay. To quantify the absolute abundance of each unique TCRbeta CDR3 rearrangement, sequence reads were collapsed and filtered. For each sample, productive Simpson clonality was calculated as the square root of Simpson's diversity index across productive rearrangements. The clones in this table, taken by TCRdb from immuneACCESS, are in-frame only. Not every clone is retained; where verified, under half of the shortfall comes from an unresolved V gene, and the cause of the rest is unknown. The D gene and trimming were derived from the DNA, and the V and J assignments and clone size from that table. This sample has 400,000 to 450,000 clones in its table, and about 92% of those were observed once. The ten largest clones take up 0.6% to 0.7% of the sample.

Of note for this clone: The clone's antigen remains unknown. Base qualities are not recorded, but no much larger clone differs from it by a single base.

The rearranged segments are TRBV27 and TRBJ1-1, with the D gene call left open. This sequence originates from a man aged 18-30 years who had recovered from COVID-19. The sample consisted of PBMCs or T cells enriched from blood (not recorded which). CDR3 reads: CASSRYREDTEAFF. The base sequence is TGTGCCAGCAGTCGCTATCGGGAGGACACTGAAGCTTTCTTT.